Listed here are 9 T cell receptor beta chains from one sample, sequenced in a study of T cell responses to AZD1222 COVID-19 vaccine (dated by TCRdb to the early 2020s). Libraries were constructed by the immunoSEQ multiplex PCR assay. TCRdb mirrors the immuneACCESS table, restricted to in-frame sequences. Some clones are absent from its copies; in checked studies, under half trace to an unresolved V gene, and the reason for the others is unknown. This sample holds around 120,000 clones; 90% were observed only once. Of the sample, around 7.2% falls within the top ten clones. Reading the label with the study, this specimen's time point is: baseline before first vaccination. The input for sequencing was peripheral blood, taken on day 0 of AZD1222 vaccination. These receptors all come from an adult in good health.

The genes are TRBV6-2 or TRBV6-3 and TRBJ2-1, with TRBD2 identical over 8 bases. The CDR3 is 14 residues long. Trimming removed 4 bases from V and 8 bases from J; junction bases left unmatched: 7. Germline V CDR1 and CDR2: MNHEY, SVGEGT. CDR3 bases: TGTGCCAGCAGTTGGATCAGCGGGAGTGATGAGCAGTTCTTC. Amino acids: CASSWISGSDEQFF.

The chain links TRBV10-3 to TRBJ1-3; D is undetermined. CDR1 and CDR2 (germline): ENHRY, SYGVKD. V was pared by 0 bases and J by 0 bases, with 6 bases between. The CDR3 has 15 amino acids. CDR3 amino acids: CAISESAISGNTIYF. CDR3 coding DNA: TGTGCCATCAGTGAGTCGGCGATCTCTGGAAACACCATATATTTT.

V is TRBV28 and J is TRBJ1-4, with a tentative D call TRBD1 (6 bases). Looked up from germline, CDR1 is MDHEN and CDR2 is SYDVKM. CDR3 length: 16 amino acids. Trimming removed 4 bases at V and 5 bases at J, with 17 bases between. CDR3 protein: CASSSTLGGWNEKLFF. The CDR3 DNA is TGTGCCAGCAGTTCCACCCTGGGGGGCTGGAATGAAAAACTGTTTTTT. Filled out from reference TRBV28 and TRBJ1-4, the complete variable domain reads DVKVTQSSRYLVKRTGEKVFLECVQDMDHENMFWYRQDPGLGLRLIYFSYDVKMKEKGDIPEGYSVSREKKERFSLILESASTNQTSMYLCASSSTLGGWNEKLFFGSGTQLSVL.

This sequence joins TRBV11-2 and TRBJ2-7; D might be TRBD2 (6 bases). Germline CDR1 SGHAT, CDR2 FQNNGV. V dropped 5 bases and J dropped 0 bases, with 20 bases sitting between them. This CDR3 comprises 17 residues. The CDR3 here is CASSPPTPSVFSYEQYF. CDR3 in DNA: TGTGCCAGCAGCCCGCCGACCCCTAGCGTATTCTCCTACGAGCAGTACTTC.

The V gene is TRBV7-9, the J gene TRBJ1-1; no reliable D call. There are 16 residues in the CDR3. Germline-derived CDR1 and CDR2 are SEHNR and FQNEAQ (reference sequence). The V gene lost 6 bases and the J gene lost 2 bases, with 19 bases spanning the gap. DNA of the CDR3: TGTGCCAGCAGTTTCGGTGGAATGAGATCTAACACTGAAGCTTTCTTT. Protein product: CASSFGGMRSNTEAFF.

The chain is built from TRBV28 and TRBJ2-4; 9 bases are a match to TRBD1. This CDR3 region has 16 residues. V shed 2 bases and J 3 bases; nucleotides not matched to a gene: 5. CDR1 is MDHEN and CDR2 is SYDVKM in the germline V gene. As DNA, the CDR3 is TGTGCCAGCAGTTTAGGGGACAGGGTTGGCAAAAACATTCAGTACTTC. Translation: CASSLGDRVGKNIQYF.

V gene TRBV7-7 combines with J gene TRBJ2-2; tentatively, D is TRBD1 or TRBD2 (5 bases each). Trimming left V 5 bases short and J 5 bases short, with 15 bases between. CDR3 size: 15 residues. Germline CDR1 reads SSHAT; CDR2 reads FNYEAQ (reference sequence). The CDR3 sequence: CASSPGRQLTGELFF. DNA of the CDR3: TGTGCCAGCAGCCCGGGACGGCAGCTGACCGGGGAGCTGTTTTTT.

This clone has a handful of counts. The chain combines TRBV5-4 with TRBJ2-2; 8 positions match TRBD1. CDR1 and CDR2 (germline): SGHNT, YYREEE (reference sequence). With 3 bases clipped from V and 6 bases from J, the junction kept 4 bases outside the gene matches. This CDR3 is 14 amino acids long. DNA for the CDR3: TGTGCCAGCAGCTCGACAGGGGCGTCCGGGGAGCTGTTTTTT. As protein: CASSSTGASGELFF.

The chain has TRBV24-1 and TRBJ1-5, with a tentative D call TRBD1 (5 bases). With 5 bases removed from V and 7 bases from J, the gap between germline ends came to 20 bases. Germline values: CDR1 KGHDR, CDR2 SFDVKD. The CDR3 runs to 16 residues. This CDR3 is CATSGAAGRGEQPQHF. CDR3 nucleotide sequence: TGTGCCACCAGTGGAGCCGCAGGGAGAGGTGAGCAGCCCCAGCATTTT.